The sequence of this TCR beta chain was determined in a study of blood T cell repertoires in COVID-19. At the level of the study: Whether acute or convalescent, the COVID-19 samples came from the United States, Italy and Spain. Sources were T cells, B-cell-depleted T cells, or PBMCs; the material itself was cDNA or gDNA.

Per the original data handling: Amplification of reference gene primers was used by the study to estimate nucleated cell counts. Using immunoSEQ multiplex PCR, the repertoire was profiled, and TCRdb retains in-frame clones only, with some absent. V and J calls and clone size are as listed in that table; D and trimming were resolved from the DNA. Here the sample spans 200,000 to 250,000 clones, more than 75% being singletons. The ends were cut back, 2 bases at V and 4 bases at J, with 8 bases in the middle. The CDR3 contains 14 residues. CDR1 is WSHSY, CDR2 SAAADI, per germline. The chain joins TRBV10-2 to TRBJ2-2, with D tentatively TRBD2 (5 bases). Material: peripheral blood. The receptor was isolated from a woman in her thirties or forties with acute or convalescent COVID-19. The CDR3 DNA is TGCGCCAGCAGTGAGGGCGGGTTCACCGGGGAGCTGTTTTTT. Translated, it gives CASSEGGFTGELFF.